This T cell receptor (beta chain) was identified in a study of OX40 agonist ivuxolimab in advanced cancers. As regards this clone: Its specificity is not known.

Produced via immunoSEQ multiplex PCR; TCRdb's table is partial and in-frame only. The data show some 12,000 clones, with about 69% seen just once and over 25% held by the top ten. Study-level findings and limits: Clonal expansion by week 6 occurred in CD4+ and CD8+ blood T cells (at 0.1 to 3.0 mg/kg). Among patients with partial responses at 0.1-3.0 mg/kg, clonal expansion was among the lowest.

The sampling schedule covered blood at baseline, cycle 4 day 1, and cycle 7 day 1. CDR3 length: 13 residues. Germline lookup yields CDR1 MNHNY and CDR2 SVGAGI (reference sequence). J gave up 4 bases and V 4 bases, and 1 base lay outside the gene matches. The gene calls are TRBV6-6 and TRBJ1-1; 9 nucleotides line up with TRBD1. Sequences were derived from CD4+ or CD8+ T cells sorted from blood, sampled in a trial of the OX40 agonist ivuxolimab. This clonotype was obtained from an adult with an advanced solid tumor such as melanoma, head and neck, liver or kidney cancer. CDR3 nucleotide sequence: TGTGCCAGCAGTTCGACAGGGGGCACTGAAGCTTTCTTT. Residues: CASSSTGGTEAFF.